This T cell receptor (beta chain) is from a study of T cells in women clearing cervical HPV infection. Study findings and constraints: Repertoire richness, not evenness, was significantly elevated in CIN3+ cases versus controls. TRBV6-7 abundance was lower in cases than controls (0.11% versus 0.16%). It is unknown whether associations predate infection; no effector/memory or HPV-specific sorting. T-cell numbers per sample were unknown and may explain richness differences.

In the case of this clone: Its matching antigen is unknown. The read falls 3 residues short of the CDR3 end, and the missing part is taken from the germline J gene.

The repertoire was sequenced with immunoSEQ multiplex PCR; TCRdb's copy has only in-frame clones and lacks some. The specimen's table records approximately 37,000 clones. The CDR3 is made up of 14 amino acids. Germline V gene lookup returns CDR1 LNHDA and CDR2 SQIVND (reference sequence). The origin of this receptor is a woman between 18 and 70 years old with a cervical HPV16 infection that either progressed to CIN3+ or cleared (not recorded which). The sample consisted of blood buffy coat. The chain joins TRBV19 to TRBJ1-2, with D perhaps matching TRBD1 (6 bases). The CDR3 protein is CASSTTWGGYDYTF. The part of the CDR3 DNA that was read is TGTGCCAGTAGTACCACTTGGGGGGGCTACGAC.